This entry lists 7 T cell receptor beta chains sequenced from one sample in a study of response to subunit inactivated influenza vaccine. TCRdb re-called the RT-PCR reads with MiXCR, one entry per CDR3 protein. The sample has 500,000 to 600,000 distinct CDR3 sequences, 15% to 20% seen once. The specimen was CD4+ T cells sorted from PBMCs, collected roughly 24 months after vaccination. Receptor source: a man between 50 and 70 years old who received an inactivated influenza vaccine.

V gene TRBV6-1 combines with J gene TRBJ2-7; TRBD1 might be the D (6 bases). CDR1 is MNHNS and CDR2 is SASEGT in the germline V gene. With 5 bases removed from V and 2 bases from J, the gap between germline ends came to 13 bases. This CDR3 has 14 residues. The CDR3, as DNA: TGTGCCAGCAGTAAGCCGGGGACACCCTACGAGCAGTACTTC. It yields the protein CASSKPGTPYEQYF.

The gene calls are TRBV11-2 and TRBJ1-1, with D perhaps matching TRBD1 (5 bases). The V end lost 5 bases, the J end lost 4 bases, and 11 bases lay between the germline ends. The germline V gene encodes CDR1 SGHAT and CDR2 FQNNGV. The CDR3 totals 13 residues. CDR3 DNA sequence: TGTGCCAGCAGCCCCGAGCAGGGCACTGAAGCTTTCTTT. Its translation is CASSPEQGTEAFF.

This clonotype was counted between two and nine times. The chain couples TRBV7-9 to TRBJ2-7, with no clear D. The germline gives CDR1 SEHNR, CDR2 FQNEAQ (reference sequence). The CDR3 has 12 residues. The V and J ends lost 5 bases and 2 bases respectively, with 7 bases between them. The CDR3 sequence: CASSRIPYEQYF. In nucleotides, the CDR3 is TGTGCCAGCAGCCGTATCCCCTACGAGCAGTACTTC.

V usage is TRBV6-1 and J usage is TRBJ2-7, with 7 bases aligning to TRBD1. J gave up 3 bases and V 2 bases, and 10 bases lay outside the gene matches. This CDR3 has 16 residues. CDR1 is MNHNS, CDR2 SASEGT, per germline. The CDR3 region is CASSERERRQGYEQYF. DNA of the CDR3: TGTGCCAGCAGTGAAAGGGAAAGGAGACAGGGCTACGAGCAGTACTTC.

This clonotype came up a few times. This chain links TRBV27 with TRBJ2-3; D is possibly TRBD1 (6 bases). Germline CDR1 MNHEY, CDR2 SMNVEV (reference sequence). Trimming removed 6 bases from V and 4 bases from J, with 14 bases in between. The CDR3 consists of 14 residues. As DNA, the CDR3 is TGTGCCAGCAGCAGGCCGGGACAACCAGATACGCAGTATTTT. Protein: CASSRPGQPDTQYF.

This clonotype appeared many times. This sequence joins TRBV4-3 and TRBJ2-5, with 7 bases lining up with TRBD1. CDR1 is LGHNA, CDR2 YSLEER, per germline. The CDR3 extends over 15 amino acids. The ends lost 4 bases at V and 5 bases at J; junction bases unmatched: 10. CDR3 nucleotides: TGCGCCAGCAGCCCTCAGACAGGGCTGGGGGAGACCCAGTACTTC. Encoded protein: CASSPQTGLGETQYF.

This clonotype has a handful of counts. The junction does not match germline at one end; this may be a read error. The rearrangement uses TRBV3-1 and TRBJ2-4; 7 bases are shared with TRBD2. The CDR3 covers 16 residues. CDR1 LGHDT and CDR2 YNNKEL come from the germline V gene (reference sequence). CDR3 nucleotide sequence: TGTGCCAGCAGACAAGGGACGGGGGGTGCCAAAAACATTCAGTACTTC. Its translation: CASRQGTGGAKNIQYF.